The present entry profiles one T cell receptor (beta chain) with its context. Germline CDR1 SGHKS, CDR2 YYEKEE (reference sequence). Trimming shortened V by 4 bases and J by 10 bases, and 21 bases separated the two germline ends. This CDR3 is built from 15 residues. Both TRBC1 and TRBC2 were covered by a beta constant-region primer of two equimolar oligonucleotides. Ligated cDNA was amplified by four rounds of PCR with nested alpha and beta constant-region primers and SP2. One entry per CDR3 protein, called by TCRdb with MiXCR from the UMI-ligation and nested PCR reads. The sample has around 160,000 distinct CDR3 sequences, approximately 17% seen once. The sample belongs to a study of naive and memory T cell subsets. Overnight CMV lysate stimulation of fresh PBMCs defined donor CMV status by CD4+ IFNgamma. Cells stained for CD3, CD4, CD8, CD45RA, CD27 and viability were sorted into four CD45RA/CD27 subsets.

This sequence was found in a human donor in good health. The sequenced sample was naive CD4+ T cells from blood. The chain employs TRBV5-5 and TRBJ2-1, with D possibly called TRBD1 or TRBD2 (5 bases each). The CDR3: CASSPGVGARDEQFF. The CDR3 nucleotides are TGTGCCAGCAGCCCCGGGGTCGGGGCGCGAGACGAGCAGTTCTTC.